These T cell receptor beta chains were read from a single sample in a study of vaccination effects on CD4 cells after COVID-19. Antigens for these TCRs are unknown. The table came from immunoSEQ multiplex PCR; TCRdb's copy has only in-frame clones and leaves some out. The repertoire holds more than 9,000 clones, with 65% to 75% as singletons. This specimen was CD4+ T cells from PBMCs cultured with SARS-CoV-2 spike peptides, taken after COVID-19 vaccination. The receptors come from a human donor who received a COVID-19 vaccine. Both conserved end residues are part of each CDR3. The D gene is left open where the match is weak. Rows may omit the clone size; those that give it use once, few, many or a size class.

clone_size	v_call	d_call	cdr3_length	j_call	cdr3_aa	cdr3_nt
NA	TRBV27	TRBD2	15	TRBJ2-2	CASSKLAGRTGELFF	TGTGCCAGCAGTAAACTAGCGGGAAGAACCGGGGAGCTGTTTTTT
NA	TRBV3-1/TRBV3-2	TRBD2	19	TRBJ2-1	CASSRNPGTSGTPYNEQFF	TGTGCCAGCAGCCGGAACCCCGGGACTAGCGGAACCCCGTACAATGAGCAGTTCTTC
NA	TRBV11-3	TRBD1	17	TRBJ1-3	CANGSVGGGSSGNTIYF	TGTGCCAACGGATCAGTAGGGGGCGGTAGCTCTGGAAACACCATATATTTT
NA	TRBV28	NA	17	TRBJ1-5	CASSLTHSGASNQPQHF	TGTGCCAGCAGTTTAACCCATTCAGGGGCCAGCAATCAGCCCCAGCATTTT
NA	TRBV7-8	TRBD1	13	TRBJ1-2	CASSWTGGYGYTF	TGTGCCAGCAGCTGGACAGGGGGGTATGGCTACACCTTC
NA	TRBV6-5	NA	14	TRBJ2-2	CASSRRLNTGELFF	TGTGCCAGCAGTCGACGGCTAAACACCGGGGAGCTGTTTTTT
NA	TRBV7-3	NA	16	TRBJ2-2	CASSSEGFANTGELFF	TGTGCCAGCAGCTCCGAGGGGTTCGCGAACACCGGGGAGCTGTTTTTT
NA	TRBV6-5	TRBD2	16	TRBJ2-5	CASSYSGLAGGKTQYF	TGTGCCAGCAGTTACTCCGGACTAGCGGGGGGGAAGACCCAGTACTTC
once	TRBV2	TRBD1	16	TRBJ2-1	CASSAQQGISYNEQFF	TGTGCCAGCAGTGCCCAACAGGGGATATCCTACAATGAGCAGTTCTTC
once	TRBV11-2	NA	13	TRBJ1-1	CASSTGMGTEAFF	TGTGCCAGCAGCACTGGGATGGGCACTGAAGCTTTCTTT
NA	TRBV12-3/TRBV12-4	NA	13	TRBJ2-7	CASSGLGDDEQYF	TGTGCCAGCAGTGGGTTGGGAGATGACGAGCAGTACTTC
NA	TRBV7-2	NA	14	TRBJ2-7	CASSSSAASYEQYF	TGTGCCAGCAGCTCTAGCGCAGCCTCCTACGAGCAGTACTTC
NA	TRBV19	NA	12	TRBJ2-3	CASSRRTDTQYF	TGTGCCAGTAGTAGACGCACAGATACGCAGTATTTT
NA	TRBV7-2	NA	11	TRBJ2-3	CASSSTDTQYF	TGTGCCAGCAGCTCCACAGATACGCAGTATTTT
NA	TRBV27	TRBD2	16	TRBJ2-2	CASSLFSGANTGELFF	TGTGCCAGCAGTTTATTTAGCGGGGCGAACACCGGGGAGCTGTTTTTT
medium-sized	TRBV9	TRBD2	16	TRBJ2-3	CASSVGAGGTTDTQYF	TGTGCCAGCAGCGTAGGGGCGGGAGGAACCACAGATACGCAGTATTTT
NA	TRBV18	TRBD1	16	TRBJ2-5	CASSPRTGEYQETQYF	TGTGCCAGCTCACCCCGGACAGGCGAGTACCAAGAGACCCAGTACTTC
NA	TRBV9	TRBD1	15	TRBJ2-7	CASSAGPGQTYEQYF	TGTGCCAGCAGCGCAGGTCCGGGACAGACCTACGAGCAGTACTTC
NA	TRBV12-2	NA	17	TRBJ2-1	CASRLTRLAGPYNEQFF	TGTGCAAGTCGCTTAACCCGCCTAGCGGGACCCTACAATGAGCAGTTCTTC
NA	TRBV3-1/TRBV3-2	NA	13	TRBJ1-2	CASSQIRNYGYTF	TGTGCCAGCAGCCAAATACGAAACTATGGCTACACCTTC
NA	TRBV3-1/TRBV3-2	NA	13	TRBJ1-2	CASSLGAFYGYTF	TGTGCCAGCAGCTTGGGGGCTTTCTATGGCTACACCTTC
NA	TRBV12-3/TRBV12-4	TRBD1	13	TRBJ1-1	CASSRQGIGEAFF	TGTGCCAGCAGTCGACAGGGTATAGGTGAAGCTTTCTTT
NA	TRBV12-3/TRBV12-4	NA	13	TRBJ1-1	CASSLSGGTEAFF	TGTGCCAGCAGTTTGTCAGGAGGGACTGAAGCTTTCTTT
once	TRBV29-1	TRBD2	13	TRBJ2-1	CSVELAGGGEQFF	TGCAGCGTAGAACTAGCGGGGGGTGGTGAGCAGTTCTTC
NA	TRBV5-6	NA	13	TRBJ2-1	CASSLVDPAEQFF	TGTGCCAGCAGCTTGGTAGATCCGGCTGAGCAGTTCTTC
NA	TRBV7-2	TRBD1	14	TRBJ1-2	CASSLEAGGYGYTF	TGTGCCAGCAGCTTAGAAGCAGGGGGGTATGGCTACACCTTC
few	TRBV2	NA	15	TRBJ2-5	CASSVPGTVKQGQYF	TGTGCCAGCAGTGTCCCGGGGACCGTAAAGCAAGGCCAGTACTTC
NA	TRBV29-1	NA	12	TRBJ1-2	CSVDLQRLGYTF	TGCAGCGTTGATCTCCAGCGACTAGGCTACACCTTC